This is a list of T cell receptor beta chains from one sample in a study of CD8 T cells in ankylosing spondylitis. TCRdb redid the calling of the 5' RACE reads with MiXCR, one entry per CDR3 protein. Here the sample spans fewer than 130,000 distinct CDR3 sequences, 24% being singletons. Sequencing was performed on synovial fluid, either unsorted or a sorted T cell fraction (not recorded which). The receptors here all came from a male donor with ankylosing spondylitis. Both conserved end residues are part of each CDR3. The D gene is left open where the match is weak. Clone size is not always given. Where it is, it says once, few, many or a class for expanded clones.

. | . | TRBJ2-3 | TRBV15 | CATSREPELTDTQYF | TGTGCCACCAGCAGAGAACCCGAGTTGACAGATACGCAGTATTTT
. | . | TRBJ1-1 | TRBV7-9 | CASSPLMADEAFF | TGTGCCAGCAGCCCGTTGATGGCGGATGAAGCTTTCTTT
. | . | TRBJ1-2 | TRBV9 | CASSRTIPPGYTF | TGTGCCAGCAGCCGAACAATCCCCCCCGGCTACACCTTC
. | TRBD2 | TRBJ2-3 | TRBV5-4 | CASSGSGRGADTQYF | TGTGCCAGCAGCGGGAGCGGGAGGGGGGCAGATACGCAGTATTTT
few | . | TRBJ2-5 | TRBV29-1 | CSVVTEQETQYF | TGCAGCGTTGTAACAGAGCAAGAGACCCAGTACTTC
. | . | TRBJ1-2 | TRBV5-1 | CASSWDGGPSGYTF | TGCGCCAGCAGCTGGGATGGGGGGCCCTCTGGCTACACCTTC
. | . | TRBJ2-5 | TRBV6-2/TRBV6-3 | CASSRSETQYF | TGTGCCAGCAGTCGTTCGGAGACCCAGTACTTC
. | . | TRBJ2-7 | TRBV20-1 | CSATQPRGEQYF | TGCAGTGCAACTCAACCTCGGGGTGAGCAGTACTTC
many | TRBD2 | TRBJ2-1 | TRBV7-9 | CALQVASGTNEQFF | TGTGCCCTACAAGTGGCTAGCGGGACCAATGAGCAGTTCTTC
. | . | TRBJ1-2 | TRBV7-8 | CASSLGVGDYGYTF | TGTGCCAGCAGCCTCGGCGTGGGGGACTATGGCTACACCTTC
. | TRBD2 | TRBJ2-1 | TRBV2 | CASSGSSGSFNEQFF | TGTGCCAGCAGCGGATCTAGCGGGAGTTTCAATGAGCAGTTCTTC
many | TRBD1 | TRBJ2-1 | TRBV12-3/TRBV12-4 | CASQTGAGNEQFF | TGTGCCAGCCAGACAGGGGCGGGGAATGAGCAGTTCTTC
once | TRBD1 | TRBJ1-1 | TRBV6-1 | CASSEWGDRGEAFF | TGTGCCAGCAGTGAATGGGGGGACAGGGGAGAAGCTTTCTTT
. | TRBD1 | TRBJ1-3 | TRBV4-1 | CASSLDGGQGRFVYF | TGCGCCAGCAGCCTGGATGGGGGACAGGGACGTTTCGTATATTTT
. | TRBD2 | TRBJ2-1 | TRBV5-1 | CASQGRLAPYNEQFF | TGCGCCAGCCAAGGAAGACTAGCGCCATACAATGAGCAGTTCTTC
few | TRBD1 | TRBJ2-5 | TRBV20-1 | CSARSDRGRETQYF | TGCAGTGCTAGGTCGGACAGGGGGCGAGAGACCCAGTACTTC
few | . | TRBJ2-5 | TRBV2 | CASGVPKTETQYF | TGTGCCAGCGGGGTCCCAAAGACAGAGACCCAGTACTTC
few | . | TRBJ1-3 | TRBV7-9 | CASTYNSGNTIYF | TGTGCCAGCACCTACAACTCTGGAAACACCATATATTTT
. | . | TRBJ2-2 | TRBV10-3 | CAIRPGQETGELFF | TGTGCCATCAGGCCGGGACAAGAAACCGGGGAGCTGTTTTTT
many | . | TRBJ2-5 | TRBV25-1 | CASSDLEYQYF | TGTGCCAGCAGTGATCTAGAGTACCAGTACTTC
many | . | TRBJ1-2 | TRBV7-2 | CASSRDGPYGYTF | TGTGCCAGCAGCCGGGACGGACCATATGGCTACACCTTC
. | TRBD1 | TRBJ1-4 | TRBV29-1 | CSVTGGDNEKLFF | TGCAGCGTAACAGGGGGCGATAATGAAAAACTGTTTTTT
. | . | TRBJ1-2 | TRBV10-3 | CAICERGGGYGYTF | TGTGCCATCTGTGAAAGGGGCGGAGGCTATGGCTACACCTTC
. | TRBD1 | TRBJ1-4 | TRBV18 | CASSPADRGRVGLFF | TGTGCCAGCTCACCGGCGGACAGGGGGCGCGTAGGACTGTTTTTT
. | . | TRBJ2-1 | TRBV21-1 | CASPKVDRFGSEQFF | TGTGCCAGCCCCAAGGTGGACAGGTTCGGAAGTGAGCAGTTCTTC
. | . | TRBJ2-2 | TRBV29-1 | CSVGTGSQVAGELFF | TGCAGCGTTGGGACCGGGTCCCAGGTCGCCGGGGAGCTGTTTTTT
. | . | TRBJ1-2 | TRBV5-1 | CASSLASSQTYGYTF | TGCGCCAGCAGCTTGGCCTCTTCCCAGACTTATGGCTACACCTTC
. | TRBD1 | TRBJ2-1 | TRBV11-2 | CASSSAVGTGEFF | TGTGCCAGCAGTTCGGCGGTGGGGACAGGGGAGTTCTTC